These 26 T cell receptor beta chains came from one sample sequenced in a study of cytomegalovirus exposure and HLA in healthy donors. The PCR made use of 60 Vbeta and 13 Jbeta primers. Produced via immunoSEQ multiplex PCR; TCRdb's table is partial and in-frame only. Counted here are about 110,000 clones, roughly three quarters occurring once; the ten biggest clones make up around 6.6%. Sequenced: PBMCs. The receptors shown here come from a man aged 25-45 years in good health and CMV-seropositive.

Here the CDR3 DNA reads TGTGCCAGCAGCGCTAGCGGGAATGCCTACGAGCAGTACTTC. Its translation is CASSASGNAYEQYF. The chain joins TRBV9 to TRBJ2-7, with 9 bases fitting TRBD2. Unmatched junction bases numbered 3, after V lost 3 bases and J lost 2 bases. The CDR3 loop spans 14 amino acids. CDR1 is SGDLS, CDR2 YYNGEE, per germline.

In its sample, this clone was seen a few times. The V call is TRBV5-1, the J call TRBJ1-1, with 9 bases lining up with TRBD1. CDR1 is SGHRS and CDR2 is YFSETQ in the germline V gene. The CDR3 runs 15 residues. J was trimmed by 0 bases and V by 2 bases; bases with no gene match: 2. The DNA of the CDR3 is TGCGCCAGCAGCTTCACAGGGGGCCTGAACACTGAAGCTTTCTTT. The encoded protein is CASSFTGGLNTEAFF. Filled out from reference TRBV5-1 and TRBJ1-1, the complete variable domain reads KAGVTQTPRYLIKTRGQQVTLSCSPISGHRSVSWYQQTPGQGLQFLFEYFSETQRNKGNFPGRFSGRQFSNSRSEMNVSTLELGDSALYLCASSFTGGLNTEAFFGQGTRLTVV.

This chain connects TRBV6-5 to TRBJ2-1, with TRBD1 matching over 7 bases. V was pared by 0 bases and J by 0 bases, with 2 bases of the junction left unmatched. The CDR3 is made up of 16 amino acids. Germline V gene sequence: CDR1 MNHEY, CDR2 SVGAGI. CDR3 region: CASSYSPGGSYNEQFF. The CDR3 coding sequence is TGTGCCAGCAGTTACTCACCAGGGGGCTCCTACAATGAGCAGTTCTTC.

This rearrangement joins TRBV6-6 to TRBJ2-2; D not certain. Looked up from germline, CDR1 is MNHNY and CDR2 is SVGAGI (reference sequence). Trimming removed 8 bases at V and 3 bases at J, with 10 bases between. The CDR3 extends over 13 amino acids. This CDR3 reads CASQPQYTGELFF. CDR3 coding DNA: TGTGCCAGCCAACCACAGTACACCGGGGAGCTGTTTTTT.

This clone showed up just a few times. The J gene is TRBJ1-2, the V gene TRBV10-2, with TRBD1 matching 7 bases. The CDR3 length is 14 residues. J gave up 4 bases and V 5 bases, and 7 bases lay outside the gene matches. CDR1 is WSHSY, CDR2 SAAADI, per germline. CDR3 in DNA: TGCGCCAGCAGTTCGACAGGGCCGGGCTATGGCTACACCTTC. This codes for CASSSTGPGYGYTF.

The DNA of the CDR3 is TGTGCCAGTAGTATAGGTCTAGCGGGGGGCCTTAACACCGGGGAGCTGTTTTTT. Encoded protein: CASSIGLAGGLNTGELFF. The chain recombines TRBV19 with TRBJ2-2; 11 positions match TRBD2. This CDR3 region has 18 residues. J gave up 2 bases and V 1 base, and 6 bases lay outside the gene matches. Looked up from germline, CDR1 is LNHDA and CDR2 is SQIVND (reference sequence).

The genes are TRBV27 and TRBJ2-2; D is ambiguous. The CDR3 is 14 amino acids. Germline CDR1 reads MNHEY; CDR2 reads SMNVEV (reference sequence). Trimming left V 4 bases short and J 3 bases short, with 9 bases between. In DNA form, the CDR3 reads TGTGCCAGCAGTTCCCAACCGGACACCGGGGAGCTGTTTTTT. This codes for CASSSQPDTGELFF.

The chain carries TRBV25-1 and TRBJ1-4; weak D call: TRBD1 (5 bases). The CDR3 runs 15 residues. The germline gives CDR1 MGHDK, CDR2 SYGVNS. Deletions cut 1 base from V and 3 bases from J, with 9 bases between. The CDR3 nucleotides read TGTGCCAGCAGTGAATTCAGGGTACCTAATGAAAAACTGTTTTTT. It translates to CASSEFRVPNEKLFF. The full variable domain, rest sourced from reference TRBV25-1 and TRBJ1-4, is EADIYQTPRYLVIGTGKKITLECSQTMGHDKMYWYQQDPGMELHLIHYSYGVNSTEKGDLSSESTVSRIRTEHFPLTLESARPSHTSQYLCASSEFRVPNEKLFFGSGTQLSVL.

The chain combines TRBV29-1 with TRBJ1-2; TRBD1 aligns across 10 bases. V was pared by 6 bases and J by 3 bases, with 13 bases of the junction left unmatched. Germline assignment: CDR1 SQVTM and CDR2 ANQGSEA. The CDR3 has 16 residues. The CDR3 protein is CSVYTPGQGPDYGYTF. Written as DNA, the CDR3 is TGCAGCGTCTATACCCCGGGACAGGGGCCCGACTATGGCTACACCTTC.

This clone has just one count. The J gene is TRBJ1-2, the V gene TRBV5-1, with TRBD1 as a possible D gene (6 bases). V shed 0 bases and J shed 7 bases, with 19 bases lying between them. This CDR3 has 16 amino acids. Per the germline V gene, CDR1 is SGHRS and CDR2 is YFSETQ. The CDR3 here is CASSLEGNVGARGYTF. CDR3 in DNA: TGCGCCAGCAGCTTGGAAGGAAATGTGGGGGCGCGTGGCTACACCTTC.

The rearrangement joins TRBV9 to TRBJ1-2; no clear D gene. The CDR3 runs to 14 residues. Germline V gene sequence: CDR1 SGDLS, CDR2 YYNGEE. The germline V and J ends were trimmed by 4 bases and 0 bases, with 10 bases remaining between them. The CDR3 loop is CASSRRETNYGYTF. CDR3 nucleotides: TGTGCCAGCAGCCGGCGGGAAACTAACTATGGCTACACCTTC. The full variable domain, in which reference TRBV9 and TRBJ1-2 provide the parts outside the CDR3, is DSGVTQTPKHLITATGQRVTLRCSPRSGDLSVYWYQQSLDQGLQFLIQYYNGEERAKGNILERFSAQQFPDLHSELNLSSLELGDSALYFCASSRRETNYGYTFGSGTRLTVV.

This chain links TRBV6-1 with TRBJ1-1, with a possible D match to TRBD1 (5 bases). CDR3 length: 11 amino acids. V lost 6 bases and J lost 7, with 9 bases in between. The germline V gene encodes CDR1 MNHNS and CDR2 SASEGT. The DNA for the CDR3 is TGTGCCAGCAGACGACAGATTGAAGCTTTCTTT. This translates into CASRRQIEAFF.

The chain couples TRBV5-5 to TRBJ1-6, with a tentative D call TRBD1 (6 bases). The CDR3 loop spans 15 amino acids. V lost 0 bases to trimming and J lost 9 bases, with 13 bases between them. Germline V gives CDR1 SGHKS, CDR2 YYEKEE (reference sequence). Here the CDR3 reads CASSLGQGYRSPLHF. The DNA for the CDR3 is TGTGCCAGCAGCTTGGGGCAGGGGTATCGTTCACCCCTCCACTTT.

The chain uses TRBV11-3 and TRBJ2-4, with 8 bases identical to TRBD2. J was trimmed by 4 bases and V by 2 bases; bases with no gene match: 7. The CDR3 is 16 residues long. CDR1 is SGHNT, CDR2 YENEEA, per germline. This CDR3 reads CASSLWSGGNKNIQYF. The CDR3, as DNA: TGTGCCAGCAGCTTATGGTCGGGGGGGAATAAAAACATTCAGTACTTC.

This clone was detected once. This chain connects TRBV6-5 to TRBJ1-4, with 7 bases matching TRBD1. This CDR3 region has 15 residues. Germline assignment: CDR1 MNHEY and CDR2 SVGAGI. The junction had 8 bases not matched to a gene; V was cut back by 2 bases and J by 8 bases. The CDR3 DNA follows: TGTGCCAGCAGTTACGCCGGGACAGTAAGGGAAAAACTGTTTTTT. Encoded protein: CASSYAGTVREKLFF.

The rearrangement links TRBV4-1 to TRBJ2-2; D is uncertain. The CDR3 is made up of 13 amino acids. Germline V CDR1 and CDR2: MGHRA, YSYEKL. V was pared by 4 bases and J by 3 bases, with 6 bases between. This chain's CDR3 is CASSLTDTGELFF. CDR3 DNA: TGCGCCAGCAGCCTAACAGACACCGGGGAGCTGTTTTTT.

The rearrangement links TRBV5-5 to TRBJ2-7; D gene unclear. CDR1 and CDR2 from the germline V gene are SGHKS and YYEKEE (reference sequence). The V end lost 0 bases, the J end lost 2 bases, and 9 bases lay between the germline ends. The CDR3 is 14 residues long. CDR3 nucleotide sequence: TGTGCCAGCAGCTTGGCAGGTACCCCCTACGAGCAGTACTTC. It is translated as CASSLAGTPYEQYF.

The CDR3 DNA sequence: TGTGCCTGGAGTGTCGCAGGGGCTATCCTAACACCCTACGAGCAGTACTTC. Residues: CAWSVAGAILTPYEQYF. The chain links TRBV30 to TRBJ2-7; possible D gene TRBD1, 6 bases. The CDR3 totals 17 residues. CDR1 GTSNPN and CDR2 SVGIG come from the germline V gene (reference sequence). Trimming cost V 0 bases and J 2 bases, with 20 bases left between them.

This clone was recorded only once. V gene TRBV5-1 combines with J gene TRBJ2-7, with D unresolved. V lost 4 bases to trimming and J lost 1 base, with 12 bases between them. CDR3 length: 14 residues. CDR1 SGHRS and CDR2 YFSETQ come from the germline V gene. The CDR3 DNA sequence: TGCGCCAGCAGCCAAATGACATCTTCCTACGAGCAGTACTTC. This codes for CASSQMTSSYEQYF.

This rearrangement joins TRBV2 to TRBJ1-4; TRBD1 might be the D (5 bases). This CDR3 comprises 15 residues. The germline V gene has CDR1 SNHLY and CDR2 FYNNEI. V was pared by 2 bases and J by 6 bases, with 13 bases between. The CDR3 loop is CASSETRGWDEKLFF. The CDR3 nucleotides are TGTGCCAGCAGTGAAACAAGGGGTTGGGATGAAAAACTGTTTTTT.

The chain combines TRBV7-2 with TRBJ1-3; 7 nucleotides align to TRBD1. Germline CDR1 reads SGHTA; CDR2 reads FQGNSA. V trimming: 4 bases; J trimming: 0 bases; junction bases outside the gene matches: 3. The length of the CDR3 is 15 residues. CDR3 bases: TGTGCCAGCAGCTCTCGACAGGGCTCTGGAAACACCATATATTTT. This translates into CASSSRQGSGNTIYF. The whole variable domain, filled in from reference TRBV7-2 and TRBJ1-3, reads GAGVSQSPSNKVTEKGKDVELRCDPISGHTALYWYRQSLGQGLEFLIYFQGNSAPDKSGLPSDRFSAERTGGSVSTLTIQRTQQEDSAVYLCASSSRQGSGNTIYFGEGSWLTVV.

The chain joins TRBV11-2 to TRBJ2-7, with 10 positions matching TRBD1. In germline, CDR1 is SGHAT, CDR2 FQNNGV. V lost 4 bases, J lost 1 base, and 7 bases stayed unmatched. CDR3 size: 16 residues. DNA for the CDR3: TGTGCCAGCAGCTACGCCGGGACAGGGGCATCCTACGAGCAGTACTTC. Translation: CASSYAGTGASYEQYF.

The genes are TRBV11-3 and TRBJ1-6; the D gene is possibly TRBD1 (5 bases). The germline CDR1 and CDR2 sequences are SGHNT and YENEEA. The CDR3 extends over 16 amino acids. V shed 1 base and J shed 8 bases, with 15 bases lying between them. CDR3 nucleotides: TGTGCCAGCAGCTTAGGGCCACAGGCCCTTTATTCACCCCTCCACTTT. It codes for CASSLGPQALYSPLHF.

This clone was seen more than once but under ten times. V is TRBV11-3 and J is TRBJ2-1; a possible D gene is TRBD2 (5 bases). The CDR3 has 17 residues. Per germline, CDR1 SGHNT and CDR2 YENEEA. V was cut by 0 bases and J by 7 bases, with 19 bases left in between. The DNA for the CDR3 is TGTGCCAGCAGCTTAGAATCCTTTTGGACTCCTCATAATGAGCAGTTCTTC. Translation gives CASSLESFWTPHNEQFF. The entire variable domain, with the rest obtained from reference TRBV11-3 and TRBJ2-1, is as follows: EAGVVQSPRYKIIEKKQPVAFWCNPISGHNTLYWYLQNLGQGPELLIRYENEEAVDDSQLPKDRFSAERLKGVDSTLKIQPAELGDSAVYLCASSLESFWTPHNEQFFGPGTRLTVL.

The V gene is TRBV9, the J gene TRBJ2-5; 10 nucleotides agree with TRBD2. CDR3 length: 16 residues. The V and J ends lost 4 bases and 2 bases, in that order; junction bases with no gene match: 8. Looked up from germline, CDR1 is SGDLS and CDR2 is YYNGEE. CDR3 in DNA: TGTGCCAGCAGCCCAACCAGAGCGGGGGGGCAAGAGACCCAGTACTTC. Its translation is CASSPTRAGGQETQYF.

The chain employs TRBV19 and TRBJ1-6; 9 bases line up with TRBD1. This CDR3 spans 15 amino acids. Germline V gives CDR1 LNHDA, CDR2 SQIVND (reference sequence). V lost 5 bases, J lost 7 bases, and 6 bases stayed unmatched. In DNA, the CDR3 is TGTGCCAGTAGTGTTGGGACAGGGCGCAATTCACCCCTCCACTTT. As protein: CASSVGTGRNSPLHF.